These T cell receptor beta chains were read from a single sample in a study of beta chain features in type 1 diabetes. This table comes from immunoSEQ multiplex PCR, and its TCRdb copy is limited to in-frame clones, with some not included. The repertoire consists of 120,000 to 150,000 clones, with more than 9% occurring once and the leading ten covering 1.3%. The sequencing sample was made of naive CD4+ T cells from blood. All receptors come from a man between 18 and 29 years old in good health. CDR3s include the opening cysteine and the closing phenylalanine or tryptophan. A D gene is named only where the DNA matches it firmly. Where a row states a size, it is once, few, many or the class of an expanded clone; other rows omit it.

d_call j_call v_call clone_size cdr3_aa cdr3_nt
NA TRBJ2-5 TRBV5-6 NA CASSLFTGQETQYF TGTGCCAGCAGCTTGTTTACCGGGCAAGAGACCCAGTACTTC
NA TRBJ2-6 TRBV11-3 NA CASSPSPGAGANVLTF TGTGCCAGCAGCCCGTCCCCAGGGGCTGGGGCCAACGTCCTGACTTTC
TRBD1 TRBJ2-1 TRBV28 few CASTRDRGNGEQFF TGTGCCAGCACCCGGGACAGGGGAAATGGTGAGCAGTTCTTC
TRBD2 TRBJ2-7 TRBV5-4 NA CASSLGQRGSYEQYF TGTGCCAGCAGCTTGGGCCAGCGGGGTTCCTACGAGCAGTACTTC
TRBD1 TRBJ1-2 TRBV7-9 NA CASNGDSKYGYTF TGTGCCAGCAACGGGGACAGCAAATATGGCTACACCTTC
TRBD2 TRBJ2-5 TRBV7-3 NA CASSLTSTGGPQYF TGTGCCAGCAGCCTGACTAGTACGGGGGGGCCCCAGTACTTC
NA TRBJ2-7 TRBV25-1 NA CASSRSGPHEQYF TGTGCCAGCAGTAGATCAGGGCCTCACGAGCAGTACTTC
TRBD1 TRBJ1-5 TRBV6-5 NA CASSYRRQGSGPQHF TGTGCCAGCAGTTACCGTCGACAGGGTTCAGGGCCCCAGCATTTT
NA TRBJ2-6 TRBV5-4 many CASIRQPSGANVLTF TGTGCCAGCATCCGACAGCCCTCTGGGGCCAACGTCCTGACTTTC
NA TRBJ2-2 TRBV7-2 NA CASSLDRRGVNGELFF TGTGCCAGCAGCTTAGATCGCAGGGGGGTTAACGGGGAGCTGTTTTTT
TRBD1 TRBJ2-2 TRBV11-3 NA CASSLGTGVGNTGELFF TGTGCCAGCAGCTTAGGGACAGGGGTCGGGAACACCGGGGAGCTGTTTTTT
NA TRBJ2-3 TRBV28 NA CASSSPPGGTDTQYF TGTGCCAGCAGTTCGCCCCCGGGGGGCACAGATACGCAGTATTTT
NA TRBJ1-4 TRBV6-5 NA CASRQDSLGEKLFF TGTGCCAGCAGACAGGACAGCCTTGGGGAAAAACTGTTTTTT
NA TRBJ1-2 TRBV13 NA CASSQDTTNYGYTF TGTGCCAGCAGCCAGGACACCACTAACTATGGCTACACCTTC
TRBD1 TRBJ1-1 TRBV6-5 NA CASSYLDRDTEAFF TGTGCCAGCAGTTACTTGGACAGGGACACTGAAGCTTTCTTT
NA TRBJ1-1 TRBV6-6 few CASSFAGNTEAFF TGTGCCAGCAGTTTTGCAGGGAACACTGAAGCTTTCTTT
NA TRBJ1-2 TRBV5-4 few CASSFAGLGYGYTF TGTGCCAGCAGCTTTGCGGGGTTGGGCTATGGCTACACCTTC
TRBD2 TRBJ2-5 TRBV2 NA CASSEERGQETQYF TGTGCCAGCAGTGAGGAGCGGGGACAAGAGACCCAGTACTTC
TRBD2 TRBJ2-3 TRBV27 NA CASSKGRGLAEGDTQYF TGTGCCAGCAGTAAGGGGCGGGGACTAGCGGAGGGGGATACGCAGTATTTT
NA TRBJ1-6 TRBV5-1 few CASSLEAGDNSPLHF TGCGCCAGCAGCTTGGAGGCAGGGGATAATTCACCCCTCCACTTT
NA TRBJ2-1 TRBV18 few CASSQRDKSSYNEQFF TGTGCCAGCTCCCAAAGAGACAAGAGCTCCTACAATGAGCAGTTCTTC
NA TRBJ2-5 TRBV5-4 NA CASSLGLRQKETQYF TGTGCCAGCAGCTTAGGATTGCGACAGAAAGAGACCCAGTACTTC
NA TRBJ1-5 TRBV5-1 few CASRDTDNSNQPQHF TGCGCCAGCCGGGACACAGACAATAGCAATCAGCCCCAGCATTTT
NA TRBJ1-4 TRBV5-1 NA CASSLAFNEKLFF TGCGCCAGCAGCTTGGCCTTTAATGAAAAACTGTTTTTT
NA TRBJ1-3 TRBV27 NA CASSLLGAAGNTIYF TGTGCCAGCAGTTTATTAGGGGCGGCAGGAAACACCATATATTTT
TRBD2 TRBJ2-5 TRBV18 NA CASSPSLAGGPETQYF TGTGCCAGCTCACCATCGCTAGCGGGGGGGCCGGAGACCCAGTACTTC
NA TRBJ1-4 TRBV4-2 NA CASSQEDRNTEKLFF TGTGCCAGCAGCCAAGAAGACAGAAATACCGAAAAACTGTTTTTT
TRBD1 TRBJ2-5 TRBV28 few CASSPGTGSQETQYF TGTGCCAGCAGCCCCGGGACAGGGTCCCAAGAGACCCAGTACTTC
NA TRBJ2-7 TRBV20-1 few CSVPSSYEQYF TGCAGTGTCCCCTCCTCCTACGAGCAGTACTTC
NA TRBJ1-6 TRBV4-2 few CASSTDGVNSPLHF TGTGCCAGCAGCACGGACGGGGTTAATTCACCCCTCCACTTT
TRBD1 TRBJ2-3 TRBV7-2 few CASSQRQGADTQYF TGTGCCAGCAGCCAGAGACAGGGGGCAGATACGCAGTATTTT
TRBD2 TRBJ2-5 TRBV9 NA CASSVGEGPWETQYF TGTGCCAGCAGCGTAGGGGAGGGACCTTGGGAGACCCAGTACTTC
NA TRBJ1-4 TRBV18 NA CASSPPANEKLFF TGTGCCAGCTCACCGCCAGCTAATGAAAAACTGTTTTTT
TRBD1 TRBJ1-4 TRBV5-4 NA CASSSGTGHEKLFF TGTGCCAGCAGCTCCGGGACAGGGCATGAAAAACTGTTTTTT
NA TRBJ2-5 TRBV7-8 few CASSLRGPTGTQYF TGTGCCAGCAGCTTGCGGGGGCCTACAGGGACCCAGTACTTC
TRBD2 TRBJ2-5 TRBV27 few CASSFGGSQETQYF TGTGCCAGCAGTTTTGGCGGGAGTCAAGAGACCCAGTACTTC